The 17 T cell receptor beta chains reported below all come from one sample, sequenced in a study of blood T cell repertoires in COVID-19. Profiling relied on immunoSEQ multiplex PCR, and the TCRdb table lists in-frame clones only, not all of them. The table shows around 170,000 clones, with under 85% occurring only once. Sequenced sample: peripheral blood. These receptors were collected from a woman aged 40 to 50 with acute or convalescent COVID-19.

The chain is built from TRBV15 and TRBJ2-7, with D uncertain. V lost 5 bases and J lost 1, with 9 bases in between. This CDR3 comprises 13 residues. Germline CDR1 LNHNV, CDR2 YYDKDF (reference sequence). As DNA, the CDR3 is TGTGCCACCAGCCCCGACTCATCCTACGAGCAGTACTTC. Translating gives CATSPDSSYEQYF. The entire variable domain, with the rest obtained from reference TRBV15 and TRBJ2-7, is as follows: DAMVIQNPRYQVTQFGKPVTLSCSQTLNHNVMYWYQQKSSQAPKLLFHYYDKDFNNEADTPDNFQSRRPNTSFCFLDIRSPGLGDTAMYLCATSPDSSYEQYFGPGTRLTVT.

CDR3 in DNA: TGTGCCAGCAGCTCCACAGGGACATTTCAGCCCCAGCATTTT. Translating it yields CASSSTGTFQPQHF. V is TRBV5-6 and J is TRBJ1-5, with a possible D match to TRBD1 (6 bases). Germline CDR1 is SGHDT and CDR2 is YYEEEE. This CDR3 is built from 14 residues. Trimming removed 3 bases from V and 6 bases from J, with 13 bases in between. Looking up the rest from reference TRBV5-6 and TRBJ1-5 gives the full variable domain: DAGVTQSPTHLIKTRGQQVTLRCSPKSGHDTVSWYQQALGQGPQFIFQYYEEEERQRGNFPDRFSGHQFPNYSSELNVNALLLGDSALYLCASSSTGTFQPQHFGDGTRLSIL.

This clone has a handful of counts. The chain has TRBV5-8 and TRBJ1-1; weak D call: TRBD1 (6 bases). With 4 bases removed from V and 10 bases from J, the gap between germline ends came to 11 bases. The V gene's germline CDR1 is SGHTS and CDR2 YDEGEE. The CDR3 loop spans 11 amino acids. CDR3 DNA: TGTGCCAGCAGCCCACAGGGTTTAGCTTTCTTT. Its translation is CASSPQGLAFF.

This rearrangement joins TRBV7-2 to TRBJ1-1; D is unclear. CDR3 length: 12 residues. Germline CDR1 is SGHTA and CDR2 is FQGNSA. V was cut by 5 bases and J by 12 bases, with 16 bases left in between. The CDR3: CASSHPNQKPFF. CDR3 nucleotides: TGTGCCAGCAGCCACCCCAATCAAAAGCCTTTCTTT.

The table lists this clone with a few counts. CDR3 DNA sequence: TGCGCCAGCAGCTTAATGGGAGTACTCAATGGCTACACCTTC. This sequence encodes CASSLMGVLNGYTF. This chain links TRBV5-1 with TRBJ1-2; no firm D call. V was pared by 2 bases and J by 6 bases, with 14 bases between. Germline CDR1 and CDR2: SGHRS and YFSETQ. This CDR3 contains 14 residues.

This clone came up once. V is TRBV11-2 and J is TRBJ1-1, with D possibly being TRBD1 (6 bases). Trimming took 1 base from V and 2 from J, leaving 14 bases between them. CDR1 is SGHAT, CDR2 FQNNGV, per germline. The CDR3 totals 16 residues. The DNA for the CDR3 is TGTGCCAGCAGCTTAGGTCCGGGGGGGCCCAACACTGAAGCTTTCTTT. Its translation is CASSLGPGGPNTEAFF.

The rearrangement joins TRBV27 to TRBJ1-2; 7 nucleotides line up with TRBD1. Germline V gene data show CDR1 as MNHEY and CDR2 as SMNVEV (reference sequence). This CDR3 spans 12 amino acids. V shed 6 bases and J 7 bases; nucleotides not matched to a gene: 5. In DNA, the CDR3 is TGTGCCAGCAGACAGGGGCGGGGTGGCTACACCTTC. It is translated as CASRQGRGGYTF.

This clone was recorded a few times. The rearrangement links TRBV27 to TRBJ2-7, with D possibly matching TRBD1 (6 bases). The CDR3 covers 14 residues. Germline lookup yields CDR1 MNHEY and CDR2 SMNVEV (reference sequence). With 5 bases removed from V and 3 bases from J, the gap between germline ends came to 14 bases. The CDR3 loop is CASSRPGRGYEQYF. The CDR3 coding sequence is TGTGCCAGCAGTCGGCCGGGCAGGGGCTACGAGCAGTACTTC.

V gene TRBV28 combines with J gene TRBJ2-7, with D perhaps TRBD1 (6 bases). This CDR3 comprises 14 residues. V gave up 6 bases and J gave up 2 bases, with 14 bases separating them. Germline values: CDR1 MDHEN, CDR2 SYDVKM. The CDR3 here is CASRGGGGTYEQYF. CDR3 bases: TGTGCCAGCAGAGGGGGTGGGGGCACCTACGAGCAGTACTTC.

This clone has just a few counts. J is TRBJ2-3 and V is TRBV28; 7 bases align to TRBD1. This CDR3 region has 16 residues. The ends lost 5 bases at V and 5 bases at J; junction bases unmatched: 13. Germline lookup yields CDR1 MDHEN and CDR2 SYDVKM. For the CDR3, the DNA is TGTGCCAGCAGTCTTCCCCTTGACCCAGGGGGAGATACGCAGTATTTT. Encoded protein: CASSLPLDPGGDTQYF.

The V and J genes are TRBV24-1 and TRBJ1-3; D is undetermined. V was cut by 7 bases and J by 1 base, with 10 bases left in between. Per germline, CDR1 KGHDR and CDR2 SFDVKD. This CDR3 comprises 14 residues. CDR3 sequence (DNA): TGTGCCACCAGGGACTCAGGATCTGGAAACACCATATATTTT. It codes for CATRDSGSGNTIYF.

Regarding this clone: Other DNA sequences of this sample code for an identical CDR3. The chain has TRBV7-9 and TRBJ2-2, with D perhaps matching TRBD2 (5 bases). CDR1 SEHNR and CDR2 FQNEAQ come from the germline V gene (reference sequence). The CDR3 has 13 residues. The ends were cut back, 3 bases at V and 7 bases at J, with 9 bases in the middle. The chain's CDR3 is CASSLDGNGELFF. CDR3 in DNA: TGTGCCAGCAGCTTGGACGGGAACGGGGAGCTGTTTTTT. Based on the CDR3 plus reference TRBV7-9 and TRBJ2-2, the full variable domain is DTGVSQNPRHKITKRGQNVTFRCDPISEHNRLYWYRQTLGQGPEFLTYFQNEAQLEKSRLLSDRFSAERPKGSFSTLEIQRTEQGDSAMYLCASSLDGNGELFFGEGSRLTVL.

This clone was observed once. V gene TRBV6-1 combines with J gene TRBJ2-7; TRBD1 agrees at 7 bases. In germline, CDR1 is MNHNS, CDR2 SASEGT. The CDR3 has 14 residues. With 1 base clipped from V and 3 bases from J, the junction kept 3 bases outside the gene matches. The CDR3 here is CASSEGGTVYEQYF. The CDR3 DNA follows: TGTGCCAGCAGTGAAGGTGGGACAGTCTACGAGCAGTACTTC.

The chain uses TRBV19 and TRBJ2-3; the match to TRBD2 covers 7 bases. Looked up from germline, CDR1 is LNHDA and CDR2 is SQIVND (reference sequence). V lost 6 bases, J lost 0 bases, and 15 bases stayed unmatched. The CDR3 is 18 residues long. CDR3: CASRSLGGGRVSTDTQYF. DNA for the CDR3: TGTGCCAGTAGGTCCCTGGGGGGAGGGCGTGTCAGCACAGATACGCAGTATTTT.

This chain joins TRBV6-5 and TRBJ1-2, with 12 bases identical to TRBD1. Germline-derived CDR1 and CDR2 are MNHEY and SVGAGI. The junction had 8 bases not matched to a gene; V was cut back by 8 bases and J by 4 bases. This CDR3 spans 15 amino acids. CDR3 in amino acids: CASQGTGGDGYGYTF. The CDR3 nucleotides are TGTGCCAGCCAAGGGACAGGGGGCGATGGCTATGGCTACACCTTC.

The gene calls are TRBV7-6 and TRBJ1-2, with a possible D match to TRBD1 (6 bases). The germline V and J ends were trimmed by 3 bases and 4 bases, with 15 bases remaining between them. Germline V gene sequence: CDR1 SGHVS, CDR2 FNYEAQ. The CDR3 extends over 15 amino acids. The CDR3 coding sequence is TGTGCCAGCAGCTTGAATCTGGGAGGGGGCTATGGCTACACCTTC. Its translation: CASSLNLGGGYGYTF.

The gene calls are TRBV2 and TRBJ2-3; 10 nucleotides match TRBD2. The length of the CDR3 is 15 residues. The V gene's germline CDR1 is SNHLY and CDR2 FYNNEI. The V segment lost 5 bases and the J segment 6 bases; nucleotides outside the gene matches: 8. CDR3 in amino acids: CASSSLSSGSDTQYF. The CDR3 coding sequence is TGTGCCAGCAGTTCCCTGTCTAGCGGGAGTGATACGCAGTATTTT.